Below, one TCR beta chain is given with its context. The V end lost 7 bases, the J end lost 0 bases, and 11 bases lay between the germline ends. This CDR3 is built from 15 residues. CDR1 and CDR2 from the germline V gene are SGDLS and YYNGEE. This record comes from a study of PD-L1 blockade in urothelial cancer. In the study overall: Blood drawn 3 weeks (second dose) and 6 weeks after treatment start was analyzed. Each blood sample yielded a median of approximately 140,000 T cells.

Sequencing was performed with immunoSEQ multiplex PCR; in TCRdb, only in-frame clones are kept and a portion is missing. Altogether about 51,000 clones are present, around 87% being singletons, with the ten largest covering 16%. This TCR was recovered from a man in his fifties or sixties with urothelial cancer. The rearrangement uses TRBV9 and TRBJ1-6; possible D gene TRBD1, 5 bases. Sequencing used PBMCs, obtained around atezolizumab (anti-PD-L1) treatment. The CDR3 spells CASSGGVSYNSPLHF. CDR3 DNA: TGTGCCAGCTCTGGAGGGGTCTCCTATAATTCACCCCTCCACTTT.